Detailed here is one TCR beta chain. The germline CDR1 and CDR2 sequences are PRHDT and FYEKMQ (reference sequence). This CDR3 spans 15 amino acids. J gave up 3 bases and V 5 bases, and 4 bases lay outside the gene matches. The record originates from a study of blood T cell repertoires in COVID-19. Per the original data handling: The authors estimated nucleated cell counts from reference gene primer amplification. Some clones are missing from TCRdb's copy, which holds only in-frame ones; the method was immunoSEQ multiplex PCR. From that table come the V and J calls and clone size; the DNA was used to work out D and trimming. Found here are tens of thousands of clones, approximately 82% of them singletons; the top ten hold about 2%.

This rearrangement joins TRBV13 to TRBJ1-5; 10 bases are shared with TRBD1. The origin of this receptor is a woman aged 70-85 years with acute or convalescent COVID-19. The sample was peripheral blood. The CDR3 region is CASSMGQGLNQPQHF. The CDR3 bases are TGTGCCAGCAGCATGGGACAGGGGCTCAATCAGCCCCAGCATTTT.